Presented here are 25 T cell receptor beta chains from one specimen sequenced in a study of cytomegalovirus exposure and HLA in healthy donors. The PCR was carried out with 60 Vbeta primers and 13 Jbeta primers. Produced via immunoSEQ multiplex PCR; TCRdb's table is partial and in-frame only. The data contain about 200,000 clones, roughly 85% of them seen just once; the ten biggest clones take up under 2%. The source material was PBMCs. Receptors were obtained from a man younger than 35 in good health and CMV-seronegative.

This clone was seen a single time. The chain joins TRBV27 to TRBJ2-7; tentatively, D is TRBD2 (5 bases). Germline-derived CDR1 and CDR2 are MNHEY and SMNVEV (reference sequence). Trimming shortened V by 6 bases and J by 1 base, and 7 bases separated the two germline ends. The CDR3 is 12 amino acids. The CDR3 spells CASRTGSYEQYF. The CDR3 bases are TGTGCCAGCAGGACGGGGTCCTACGAGCAGTACTTC.

V and J are TRBV7-9 and TRBJ2-5, with 10 bases fitting TRBD2. J lost 2 bases, V lost 7 bases, and 13 bases had no gene match. The CDR3 is 17 residues long. Germline lookup yields CDR1 SEHNR and CDR2 FQNEAQ (reference sequence). CDR3 bases: TGTGCCAGCACCCGAGAGGGGCTAGCGGGGGAACAAGAGACCCAGTACTTC. Translated: CASTREGLAGEQETQYF.

The chain employs TRBV7-3 and TRBJ2-3, with TRBD2 identical over 16 bases. There are 17 residues in the CDR3. V dropped 5 bases and J dropped 3; count of bases not matched to a gene: 5. From germline, CDR1 is SGHTA and CDR2 FQGTGA. DNA for the CDR3: TGTGCCAGCAGCCAGGGACTAGCGGGGGGGCCAACAGATACGCAGTATTTT. It codes for CASSQGLAGGPTDTQYF.

This clone has a handful of counts. The CDR3 sequence: CASRGGLSRETQYF. In nucleotides, the CDR3 is TGTGCCAGCCGGGGGGGATTGTCCAGGGAGACCCAGTACTTC. This chain connects TRBV11-2 to TRBJ2-5; TRBD2 matches 8 bases. V was pared by 8 bases and J by 5 bases, with 10 bases of the junction left unmatched. CDR3 length: 14 amino acids. From germline, CDR1 is SGHAT and CDR2 FQNNGV.

A few counts support this clone. The chain recombines TRBV2 with TRBJ1-2; 8 bases are a match to TRBD1. Per germline, CDR1 SNHLY and CDR2 FYNNEI. J gave up 4 bases and V 7 bases, and 8 bases lay outside the gene matches. This CDR3 has 14 residues. For the CDR3, the DNA is TGTGCCAGCACCCTGCAGGGGGCACTCTATGGCTACACCTTC. This codes for CASTLQGALYGYTF.

The CDR3 protein is CASSISQTGTYNEQFF. In DNA form, the CDR3 reads TGTGCCAGTAGTATTTCCCAGACAGGGACCTACAATGAGCAGTTCTTC. The chain employs TRBV19 and TRBJ2-1, with 7 bases aligning to TRBD1. CDR1 is LNHDA and CDR2 is SQIVND in the germline V gene (reference sequence). The V segment lost 3 bases and the J segment 2 bases; nucleotides outside the gene matches: 7. The CDR3 is 16 residues long.

The rearrangement uses TRBV5-4 and TRBJ2-7; tentative D call: TRBD1 (6 bases). The V and J ends lost 4 bases and 0 bases respectively, with 14 bases between them. The CDR3 is 15 residues long. Germline CDR1 is SGHNT and CDR2 is YYREEE (reference sequence). The chain's CDR3 is CASSPDRFYSYEQYF. CDR3 in DNA: TGTGCCAGCAGCCCAGACAGGTTCTACTCCTACGAGCAGTACTTC.

This chain connects TRBV6-5 to TRBJ1-1, with D hard to call. Germline-derived CDR1 and CDR2 are MNHEY and SVGAGI. Between the trimmed V and J ends, which lost 7 bases and 5 bases, there was a span of 17 bases. This CDR3 is 14 amino acids long. CDR3 region: CASTWGGSDTEAFF. In DNA, the CDR3 is TGTGCCAGCACCTGGGGAGGGAGTGATACTGAAGCTTTCTTT.

Only a few counts were recorded for this clone. J is TRBJ1-1 and V is TRBV11-3; D remains unclear. CDR1 is SGHNT and CDR2 is YENEEA in the germline V gene. The ends were cut back, 5 bases at V and 4 bases at J, with 17 bases in the middle. The CDR3 spans 15 residues. CDR3 nucleotide sequence: TGTGCCAGCAGCCCCAACGGCGGAGATGTCACTGAAGCTTTCTTT. This translates into CASSPNGGDVTEAFF.

The V and J genes are TRBV7-8 and TRBJ2-7; tentatively, D is TRBD1 (5 bases). This CDR3 spans 13 amino acids. Germline CDR1 and CDR2: SGHVS and FQNEAQ. V gave up 3 bases and J gave up 6 bases, with 12 bases separating them. This CDR3 is CASSLSRVGEQYF. The DNA of the CDR3 is TGTGCCAGCAGCTTGTCCAGGGTGGGCGAGCAGTACTTC. Based on the CDR3 plus reference TRBV7-8 and TRBJ2-7, the full variable domain is GAGVSQSPRYKVAKRGQDVALRCDPISGHVSLFWYQQALGQGPEFLTYFQNEAQLDKSGLPSDRFFAERPEGSVSTLKIQRTQQEDSAVYLCASSLSRVGEQYFGPGTRLTVT.

The gene calls are TRBV7-2 and TRBJ2-1; 8 bases are a match to TRBD2. CDR1 is SGHTA and CDR2 is FQGNSA in the germline V gene. The CDR3 has 14 residues. J lost 10 bases, V lost 5 bases, and 10 bases had no gene match. CDR3 bases: TGTGCCAGCAGCCCCCCGGGAGGGTTCTGGGAGCAGTTCTTC. Translation gives CASSPPGGFWEQFF.

This clone showed up just once. Germline and junction disagree at one end, which may indicate a read error. J is TRBJ2-7 and V is TRBV11-3, with 9 bases lining up with TRBD1. This CDR3 contains 17 residues. The germline V gene encodes CDR1 SGHNT and CDR2 YENEEA. For the CDR3, the DNA is TGTGCCAGCAGCTTAGCGGGACAGGGAACGGGCAGGCGCGAGCAGTGCTTC. Amino acids: CASSLAGQGTGRREQCF.

The chain joins TRBV6-1 to TRBJ1-6, with 7 bases aligning to TRBD1. The CDR3 consists of 16 residues. From germline, CDR1 is MNHNS and CDR2 SASEGT. J gave up 4 bases and V 4 bases, and 7 bases lay outside the gene matches. The CDR3 here is CASSVVRGSYNSPLHF. As DNA, the CDR3 is TGTGCCAGCAGTGTGGTCAGGGGGTCATATAATTCACCCCTCCACTTT.

This chain joins TRBV7-3 and TRBJ2-2; D ambiguous. The CDR3 runs 12 residues. Germline CDR1 reads SGHTA; CDR2 reads FQGTGA. Trimming removed 8 bases from V and 8 bases from J, with 12 bases in between. The CDR3 sequence: CASRLGTGELFF. DNA of the CDR3: TGTGCCAGCCGACTTGGCACGGGGGAGCTGTTTTTT.

The chain combines TRBV4-2 with TRBJ1-3; the D is unclear. V lost 3 bases and J lost 4, with 7 bases in between. The CDR3 totals 13 residues. CDR1 LGHNA and CDR2 YNFKEQ come from the germline V gene. The DNA for the CDR3 is TGTGCCAGCAGCCAGTTATCCGGAAACACCATATATTTT. It is translated as CASSQLSGNTIYF.

This sequence joins TRBV5-4 and TRBJ2-5; 7 bases agree with TRBD1. The CDR3 has 13 residues. Trimming at V came to 2 bases and at J to 5 bases, leaving 3 bases not matched to a gene. Germline V gives CDR1 SGHNT, CDR2 YYREEE (reference sequence). CDR3 nucleotides: TGTGCCAGCAGCTTACAGGGGACGGAGACCCAGTACTTC. Translating gives CASSLQGTETQYF.

This rearrangement joins TRBV18 to TRBJ2-1, with 8 positions matching TRBD1. Germline CDR1 reads KGHSH; CDR2 reads LQKENI. This CDR3 region has 15 residues. The J segment lost 7 bases and the V segment lost 6 bases, leaving 11 bases of the junction unmatched. In DNA, the CDR3 is TGTGCCAGCTCCTTACAGGGGGAGGAATGGAATGAGCAGTTCTTC. This sequence encodes CASSLQGEEWNEQFF.

The chain uses TRBV5-1 and TRBJ2-1; the D gene is possibly TRBD2 (6 bases). The CDR3 runs to 12 residues. CDR1 and CDR2 (germline): SGHRS, YFSETQ. Trimming took off 4 bases at V and 4 bases at J, with 6 bases between the two ends. CDR3 bases: TGCGCCAGCAGCGGGGGGTACAATGAGCAGTTCTTC. Its protein is CASSGGYNEQFF.

V usage is TRBV28 and J usage is TRBJ1-5; TRBD1 might be the D (5 bases). V lost 10 bases and J lost 6, with 22 bases in between. Germline V gene sequence: CDR1 MDHEN, CDR2 SYDVKM. This CDR3 comprises 15 residues. CDR3 nucleotide sequence: TGTGCCACCGTTCGAAATATGGGGGGTAGTCAGCCCCAGCATTTT. Translated: CATVRNMGGSQPQHF.

V and J are TRBV5-6 and TRBJ2-3, with D maybe TRBD2 (6 bases). V was shortened by 5 bases and J by 1 base, with 20 bases between the two germline ends. Germline V gives CDR1 SGHDT, CDR2 YYEEEE. The CDR3 is made up of 17 amino acids. The CDR3 DNA follows: TGTGCCAGCAGTCGAGGGCTAGCGCCACACCGCACAGATACGCAGTATTTT. Protein product: CASSRGLAPHRTDTQYF.

This chain joins TRBV5-3 and TRBJ2-7, with D tentatively TRBD1 (5 bases). TRBV5-3 carries the ORF label, with uncertain function. The CDR3 consists of 17 residues. With 2 bases removed from V and 2 bases from J, the gap between germline ends came to 20 bases. The CDR3 sequence: CARSFMDRQIRTYEQYF. The CDR3 nucleotides are TGTGCCAGAAGCTTCATGGATCGACAGATTCGCACCTACGAGCAGTACTTC.

The chain uses TRBV7-2 and TRBJ2-7; D not certain. This CDR3 has 12 amino acids. V lost 2 bases to trimming and J lost 2 bases, with 4 bases between them. Germline V gene data show CDR1 as SGHTA and CDR2 as FQGNSA. CDR3 in DNA: TGTGCCAGCAGCTTAAGCACCTACGAGCAGTACTTC. Translation gives CASSLSTYEQYF.

The chain recombines TRBV29-1 with TRBJ2-2; 10 bases match TRBD1. The CDR3 is 17 amino acids. The germline V gene has CDR1 SQVTM and CDR2 ANQGSEA. V was clipped by 6 bases and J by 6 bases; unmatched bases: 16. The CDR3 sequence is CSVYLGDRGVGAGELFF. In DNA, the CDR3 is TGCAGCGTCTACCTCGGGGACAGGGGAGTTGGCGCCGGGGAGCTGTTTTTT.

The chain uses TRBV11-2 and TRBJ1-1; D gene ambiguous. This CDR3 is built from 14 residues. The V end lost 2 bases, the J end lost 1 base, and 8 bases lay between the germline ends. The V gene's germline CDR1 is SGHAT and CDR2 FQNNGV. The CDR3 here is CASSLLAGNTEAFF. For the CDR3, the DNA is TGTGCCAGCAGCTTACTAGCAGGGAACACTGAAGCTTTCTTT.

The genes are TRBV19 and TRBJ2-1; 8 bases match TRBD1. The germline CDR1 and CDR2 sequences are LNHDA and SQIVND (reference sequence). This CDR3 has 16 residues. Unmatched junction bases numbered 14, after V lost 4 bases and J lost 9 bases. CDR3 sequence reads: CASSKLTGTGLGEQFF. CDR3 nucleotides: TGTGCCAGTAGTAAACTCACCGGGACAGGTCTGGGTGAGCAGTTCTTC.